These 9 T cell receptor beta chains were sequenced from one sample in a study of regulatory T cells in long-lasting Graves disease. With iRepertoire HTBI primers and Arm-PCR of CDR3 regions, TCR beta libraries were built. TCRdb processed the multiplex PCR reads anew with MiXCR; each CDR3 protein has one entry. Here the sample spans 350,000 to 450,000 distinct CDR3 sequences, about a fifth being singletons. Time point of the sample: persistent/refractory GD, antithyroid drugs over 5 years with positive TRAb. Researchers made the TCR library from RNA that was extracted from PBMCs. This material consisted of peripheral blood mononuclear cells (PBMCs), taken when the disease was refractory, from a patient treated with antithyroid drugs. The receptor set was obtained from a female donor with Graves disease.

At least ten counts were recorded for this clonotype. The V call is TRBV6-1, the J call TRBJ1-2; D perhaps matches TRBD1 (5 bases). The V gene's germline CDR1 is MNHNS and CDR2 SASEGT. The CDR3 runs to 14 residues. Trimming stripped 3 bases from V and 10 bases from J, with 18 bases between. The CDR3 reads CASSEDARAIDYTF. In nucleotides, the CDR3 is TGTGCCAGCAGTGAGGACGCCAGGGCGATAGACTACACCTTC.

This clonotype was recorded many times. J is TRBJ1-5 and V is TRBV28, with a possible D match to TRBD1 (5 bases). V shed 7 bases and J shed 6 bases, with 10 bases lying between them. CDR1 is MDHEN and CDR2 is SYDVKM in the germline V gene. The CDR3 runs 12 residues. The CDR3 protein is CASNIGGQPQHF. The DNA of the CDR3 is TGTGCCAGCAACATTGGGGGTCAGCCCCAGCATTTT.

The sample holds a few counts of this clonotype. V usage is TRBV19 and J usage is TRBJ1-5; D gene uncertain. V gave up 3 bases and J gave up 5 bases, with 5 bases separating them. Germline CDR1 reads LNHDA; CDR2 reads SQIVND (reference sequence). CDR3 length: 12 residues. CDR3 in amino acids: CASSIGYQPQHF. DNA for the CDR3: TGTGCCAGTAGTATTGGGTATCAGCCCCAGCATTTT.

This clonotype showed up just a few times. The CDR3 protein is CASSLTGGDNSPLHF. CDR3 bases: TGTGCCAGCAGTTTGACAGGGGGCGATAATTCACCCCTCCACTTT. V usage is TRBV12-3 or TRBV12-4 and J usage is TRBJ1-6, with TRBD1 matching over 10 bases. V lost 3 bases to trimming and J lost 5 bases; unmatched junction nucleotides: 1. The CDR3 extends over 15 amino acids.

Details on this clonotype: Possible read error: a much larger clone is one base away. In nucleotides, the CDR3 is TGTGCCAGCAGCGCAACAGGGGTGGCGATGGACACTGAAGCTTTCTTT. It codes for CASSATGVAMDTEAFF. The chain has TRBV11-1 and TRBJ1-1, with 7 bases identical to TRBD1. The CDR3 consists of 16 residues. With V trimmed by 5 bases and J by 3 bases, 12 bases remained unmatched. CDR1 and CDR2 from the germline V gene are SGHAT and FQDESV (reference sequence).

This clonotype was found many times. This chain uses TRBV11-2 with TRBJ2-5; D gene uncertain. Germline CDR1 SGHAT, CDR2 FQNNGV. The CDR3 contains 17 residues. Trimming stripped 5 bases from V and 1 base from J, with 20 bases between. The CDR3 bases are TGTGCCAGCAGCCCACCCTGGCGAGCCAAGACCCAAGAGACCCAGTACTTC. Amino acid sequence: CASSPPWRAKTQETQYF. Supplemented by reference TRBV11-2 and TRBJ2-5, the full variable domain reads EAGVAQSPRYKIIEKRQSVAFWCNPISGHATLYWYQQILGQGPKLLIQFQNNGVVDDSQLPKDRFSAERLKGVDSTLKIQPAKLEDSAVYLCASSPPWRAKTQETQYFGPGTRLLVL.

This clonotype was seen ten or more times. The CDR3 nucleotides are TGTGCCAGCAGGCCTTCCTGGGGCAATCAGCCCCAGCATTTT. Its translation is CASRPSWGNQPQHF. The V gene is TRBV28, the J gene TRBJ1-5; D remains unclear. This CDR3 has 14 amino acids. Germline-derived CDR1 and CDR2 are MDHEN and SYDVKM. The germline V and J ends were trimmed by 6 bases and 2 bases, with 11 bases remaining between them. The complete variable domain, with remaining parts taken from reference TRBV28 and TRBJ1-5, reads DVKVTQSSRYLVKRTGEKVFLECVQDMDHENMFWYRQDPGLGLRLIYFSYDVKMKEKGDIPEGYSVSREKKERFSLILESASTNQTSMYLCASRPSWGNQPQHFGDGTRLSIL.

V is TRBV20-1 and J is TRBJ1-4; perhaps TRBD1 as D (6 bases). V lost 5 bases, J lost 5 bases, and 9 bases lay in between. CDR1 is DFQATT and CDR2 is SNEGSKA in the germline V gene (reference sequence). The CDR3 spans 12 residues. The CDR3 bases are TGCAGTGCTTGGGGGGCAAATGAAAAACTGTTTTTT. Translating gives CSAWGANEKLFF.

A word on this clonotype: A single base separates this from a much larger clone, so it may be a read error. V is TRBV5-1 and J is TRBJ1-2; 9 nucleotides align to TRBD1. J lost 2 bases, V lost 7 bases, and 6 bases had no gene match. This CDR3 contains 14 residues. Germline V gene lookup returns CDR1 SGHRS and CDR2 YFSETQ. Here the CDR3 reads CASGVGTGNYGYTF. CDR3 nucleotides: TGCGCCAGCGGGGTCGGGACAGGGAACTATGGCTACACCTTC.